Listed below are T cell receptor beta chains from one sample, sequenced in a study of OX40 agonist ivuxolimab in advanced cancers. Profiling relied on immunoSEQ multiplex PCR, and the TCRdb table lists in-frame clones only, not all of them. This table holds tens of thousands of clones, roughly 84% found once. Sequencing used CD4+ or CD8+ T cells sorted from blood, obtained in a trial of the OX40 agonist ivuxolimab. These receptors all come from an adult with an advanced solid tumor such as melanoma, head and neck, liver or kidney cancer. Each CDR3 is given with its conserved first and last residue. The order of the fields is J gene, V gene, D gene, clone size, CDR3 protein, CDR3 DNA. The D gene is left open where the match is weak. Clone size is given for some rows only: seen once, a few or many times, or a class if the clone is expanded.

>TRBJ1-1|TRBV29-1|TRBD1|few
CSGAQGMNTEAFF
TGCAGCGGGGCACAGGGGATGAACACTGAAGCTTTCTTT
>TRBJ1-1|TRBV19|TRBD1|NA
CASSIDYGTDLSIATMNTEAFF
TGTGCCAGTAGTATAGATTACGGGACAGACCTCTCCATCGCGACCATGAACACTGAAGCTTTCTTT
>TRBJ1-5|TRBV7-6|NA|NA
CASSSSSGQPQHF
TGTGCCAGCAGCTCTTCAAGTGGTCAGCCCCAGCATTTT
>TRBJ2-7|TRBV6-1|TRBD2|NA
CASRREGGDSYEQYF
TGTGCCAGCAGACGGGAGGGGGGAGACTCCTACGAGCAGTACTTC
>TRBJ1-5|TRBV5-6|NA|NA
CASSKGGWSNQPQHF
TGTGCCAGCAGCAAGGGAGGGTGGAGCAATCAGCCCCAGCATTTT
>TRBJ2-1|TRBV27|TRBD2|NA
CASKAGGFMGNEQFF
TGTGCCAGCAAGGCGGGGGGTTTCATGGGAAATGAGCAGTTCTTC
>TRBJ2-5|TRBV18|TRBD1|NA
CASYQDRGPQETQYF
TGTGCCAGCTACCAGGACAGGGGGCCCCAAGAGACCCAGTACTTC
>TRBJ2-5|TRBV13|NA|NA
CASSLRRLETQYF
TGTGCCAGCAGCTTAAGGCGTCTGGAGACCCAGTACTTC
>TRBJ1-2|TRBV6-6|TRBD1|NA
CASSYDRANYGYTF
TGTGCCAGCAGTTACGACAGGGCTAACTATGGCTACACCTTC
>TRBJ1-1|TRBV2|NA|NA
CASKIQKNTEAFF
TGTGCCAGCAAAATACAGAAGAACACTGAAGCTTTCTTT